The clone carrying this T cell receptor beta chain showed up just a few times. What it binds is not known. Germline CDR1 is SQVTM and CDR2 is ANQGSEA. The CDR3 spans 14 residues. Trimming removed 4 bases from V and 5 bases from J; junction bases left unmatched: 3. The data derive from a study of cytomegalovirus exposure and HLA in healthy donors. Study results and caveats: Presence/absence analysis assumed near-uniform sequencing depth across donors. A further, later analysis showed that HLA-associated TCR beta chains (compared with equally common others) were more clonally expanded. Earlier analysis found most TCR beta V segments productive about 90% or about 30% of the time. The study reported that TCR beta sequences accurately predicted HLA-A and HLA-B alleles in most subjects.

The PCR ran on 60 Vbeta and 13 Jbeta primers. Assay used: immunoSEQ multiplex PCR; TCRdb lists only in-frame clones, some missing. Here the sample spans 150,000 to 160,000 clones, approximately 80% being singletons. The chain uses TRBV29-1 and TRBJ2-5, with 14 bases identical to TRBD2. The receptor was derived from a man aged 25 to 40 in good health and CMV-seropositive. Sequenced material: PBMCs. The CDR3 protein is CSVVTSGRGETQYF. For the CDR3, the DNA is TGCAGCGTTGTGACTAGCGGGAGGGGGGAGACCCAGTACTTC.